The clone carrying this TCR beta chain occurred a few times. Its specificity is not known. The sample belongs to a study of T cells in Graves' hyperthyroidism and ophthalmopathy. Regarding the study as a whole: Among clonotypes expanded in thyroid above 0.001, most were also found in blood.

Ophthalmopathy patients showed a Clinical Activity Score of at least 3, NOSPECS grade of at least 4 and duration under 3 months. Investigators excluded patients with uncontrolled infection, other autoimmune disease, pregnancy or lactation. About 10 ml of fresh peripheral blood supplied the PBMCs. RNA transcripts provided the source from which TCR beta CDR3 regions were amplified. Initially, a first-round RT-PCR of the TCR CDR3 employed the HTBI primer set. TCRdb redid the calling of the multiplex PCR reads with MiXCR, one entry per CDR3 protein. The table includes some 530,000 distinct CDR3 sequences, around a fifth detected once. Germline CDR1 is MDHEN and CDR2 is SYDVKM. This CDR3 contains 16 residues. The junction had 16 bases not matched to a gene; V was cut back by 5 bases and J by 9 bases.

The sample consisted of blood. This rearrangement joins TRBV28 to TRBJ2-1, with 7 bases that match TRBD1. This clonotype was sampled from a woman in her 70s with Graves' ophthalmopathy. For the CDR3, the DNA is TGTGCCAGCAGTCCGAAAGACAGGGTCGGGTATCGTGAGCAGTTCTTC. It is translated as CASSPKDRVGYREQFF.